This T cell receptor (beta chain) is from a study of blood T cell repertoires in COVID-19. Study in general: The United States, Italy and Spain were the sources of the acute and convalescent COVID-19 samples. The analysed material was cDNA or gDNA that came from T cells, B-cell-depleted T cells, or PBMCs.

Methods used by the authors: Amplification from reference gene primers served as the basis for estimated nucleated cell counts. Only in-frame clones appear in the TCRdb table, and some are missing; sequencing was by immunoSEQ multiplex PCR. D and trimming were read from the DNA, whereas the V and J calls and clone size are those reported in that table. The sample has 200,000 to 250,000 clones; about 82% are singletons. Sequences were obtained from peripheral blood. The sequence was collected from a woman aged 80 or over with acute or convalescent COVID-19.

CDR3 in DNA: TGTGCCAGCAGCCAACAGGGATATAATTCACCCCTCCACTTT. Its translation is CASSQQGYNSPLHF. The rearrangement joins TRBV28 to TRBJ1-6, with D tentatively TRBD1 (6 bases). The V gene lost 6 bases and the J gene lost 4 bases, with 10 bases spanning the gap. Germline-derived CDR1 and CDR2 are MDHEN and SYDVKM. The length of the CDR3 is 14 residues.